The source of this T cell receptor (beta chain) is a study of blood T cell repertoires in COVID-19. Study-level background: COVID-19 samples, acute and convalescent, were from the United States, Italy and Spain. T cells, B-cell-depleted T cells, or PBMCs provided the cDNA or gDNA that served as material.

As handled by the study authors: Cell counts per sample came from amplifying reference gene primers. The method was immunoSEQ multiplex PCR; TCRdb's version includes in-frame clones alone and lacks a portion of them. Clonal size and the V and J genes are those of that table, whereas D and trimming came from the DNA. The data show under 300,000 clones, 75% to 85% seen once. This clonotype was sampled from a human donor in a cohort sampled during active COVID-19. The sequencing input was peripheral blood.

This CDR3 is CASSQGTSGNTDTQYF. The CDR3 DNA sequence: TGTGCCAGCAGCCAAGGGACTAGCGGAAACACAGATACGCAGTATTTT. The chain employs TRBV3-1 (or the pseudogene TRBV3-2) and TRBJ2-3; 10 nucleotides line up with TRBD2. Germline CDR1 LGHDT, CDR2 YNNKEL (reference sequence). CDR3 size: 16 residues. V gave up 1 base and J gave up 2 bases; unmatched junction bases: 3.